This T cell receptor (beta chain) was retrieved from a study of cytomegalovirus exposure and HLA in healthy donors. PCR primers comprised 60 Vbeta and 13 Jbeta primers. Sequenced by immunoSEQ multiplex PCR; TCRdb stores in-frame clones only, minus some. The sample has fewer than 150,000 clones; nearly 80% are singletons. J lost 3 bases, V lost 0 bases, and 2 bases had no gene match. The CDR3 totals 15 residues. Germline loops: CDR1 MNHEY, CDR2 SVGAGI. The TCR was taken from a male donor in good health and CMV-seronegative. The sample consisted of PBMCs. The chain recombines TRBV6-5 with TRBJ2-7; 10 bases agree with TRBD2. The DNA for the CDR3 is TGTGCCAGCAGTTACTCGCTAGCGGGGGTCTACGAGCAGTACTTC. It yields the protein CASSYSLAGVYEQYF.